This TCR beta chain was recorded in a study of graft-versus-host responses after intestinal transplantation. The CDR3 consists of 17 residues. V shed 1 base and J 5 bases; nucleotides not matched to a gene: 11. Germline-derived CDR1 and CDR2 are SEHNR and FQNEAQ (reference sequence). This clone is classed as medium-sized. What it binds is unknown. Repertoires were generated with immunoSEQ multiplex PCR, while TCRdb's copy carries only in-frame clones and drops some. This table has under 85,000 clones, approximately 94% appearing once. This specimen consisted of unstimulated CD8+ T cells sorted from spleen or lymph node cells, obtained before intestinal transplant. The V and J genes are TRBV7-9 and TRBJ1-2; 9 nucleotides line up with TRBD1. The clonotype comes from a human donor who received an intestinal transplant. CDR3: CASSLGVMDRGKYGYTF. As DNA, the CDR3 is TGTGCCAGCAGCTTAGGAGTCATGGACAGGGGAAAGTATGGCTACACCTTC.